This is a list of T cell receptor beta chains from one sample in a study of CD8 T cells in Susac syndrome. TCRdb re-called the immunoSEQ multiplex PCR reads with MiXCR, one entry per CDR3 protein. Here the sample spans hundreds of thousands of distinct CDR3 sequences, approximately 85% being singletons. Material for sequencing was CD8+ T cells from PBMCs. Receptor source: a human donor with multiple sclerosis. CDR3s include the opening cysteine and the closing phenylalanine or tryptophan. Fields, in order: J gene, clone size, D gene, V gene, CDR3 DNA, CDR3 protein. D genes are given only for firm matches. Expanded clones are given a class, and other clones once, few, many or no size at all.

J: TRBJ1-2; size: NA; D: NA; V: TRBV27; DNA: TGTGCCAGCAGTTTACAGGGGAAGGGCTACACCTTC; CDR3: CASSLQGKGYTF
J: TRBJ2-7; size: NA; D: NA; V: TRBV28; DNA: TGTGCCAGCAGTTTGCCAGGGGCGTACCCCGGGGAGCAGTACTTC; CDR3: CASSLPGAYPGEQYF
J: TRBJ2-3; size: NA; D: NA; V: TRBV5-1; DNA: TGCGCCAGCAGCTTTTTAGGTCCAGCGGAGAGCACAGATACGCAGTATTTT; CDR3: CASSFLGPAESTDTQYF
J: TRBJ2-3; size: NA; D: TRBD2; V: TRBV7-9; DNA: TGTGCCAGCAGCCGCGTTGGCGGGGGAGCGGATACGCAGTATTTT; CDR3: CASSRVGGGADTQYF
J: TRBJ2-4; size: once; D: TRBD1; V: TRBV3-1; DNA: TGTGCCAGCAGCCAATTATACAGGGGTTTAGACAAAAACATTCAGTACTTC; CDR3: CASSQLYRGLDKNIQYF
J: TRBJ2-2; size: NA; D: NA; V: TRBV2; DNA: TGTGCCAGCATTGGCAGGGAGTCTTGGACCGGGGAGCTGTTTTTT; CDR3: CASIGRESWTGELFF
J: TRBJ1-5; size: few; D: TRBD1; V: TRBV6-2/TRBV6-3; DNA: TGTGCCAGCAGTTACACAGGGGAGAATCAGCCCCAGCATTTT; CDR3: CASSYTGENQPQHF
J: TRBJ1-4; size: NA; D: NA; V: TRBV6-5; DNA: TGTGCCAGCAGGAAAGACAGGAATAATGAAAAACTGTTTTTT; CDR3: CASRKDRNNEKLFF
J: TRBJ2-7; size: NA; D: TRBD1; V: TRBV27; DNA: TGTGCCAGCAGTTTAGCGACAGGGCCCCTCTACGAGCAGTACTTC; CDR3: CASSLATGPLYEQYF
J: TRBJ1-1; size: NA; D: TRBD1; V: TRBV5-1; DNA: TGCGCCAGCAGCTCCTTCCAGGGGGGCACTGAAGCTTTCTTT; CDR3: CASSSFQGGTEAFF
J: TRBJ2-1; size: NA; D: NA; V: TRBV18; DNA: TGTGCCAGCTCACCGGTTAACGGCAATGAGCAGTTCTTC; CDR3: CASSPVNGNEQFF
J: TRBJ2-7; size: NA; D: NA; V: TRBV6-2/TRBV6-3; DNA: TGTGCCAGCGGACTCGTCGGGAGAGATTACGAGCAGTACTTC; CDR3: CASGLVGRDYEQYF
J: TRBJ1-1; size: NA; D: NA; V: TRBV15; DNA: TGTGCCACCAGCTCACGGGTTCAGGGAAGGACTGAAGCTTTCTTT; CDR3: CATSSRVQGRTEAFF
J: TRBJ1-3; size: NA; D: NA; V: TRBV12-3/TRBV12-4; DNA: TGTGCCAGCAGTTTAGTCAGGGAGACTGGAAACACCATATATTTT; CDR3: CASSLVRETGNTIYF
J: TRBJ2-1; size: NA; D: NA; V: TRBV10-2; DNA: TGCGCCAGCATTAACCCGGACGGTGGCTCCTACAATGAGCAGTTCTTC; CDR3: CASINPDGGSYNEQFF
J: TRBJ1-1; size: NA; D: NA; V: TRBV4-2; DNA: TGTGCCAGCAGCCGGGGGCGGGGGGTCGAAGAGGACACTGAAGCTTTCTTT; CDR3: CASSRGRGVEEDTEAFF
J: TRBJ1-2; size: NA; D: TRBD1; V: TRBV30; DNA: TGTGCCTGCAGCCCGGGACAGGGTGATGGCTACACCTTC; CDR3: CACSPGQGDGYTF
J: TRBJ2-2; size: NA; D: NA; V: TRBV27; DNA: TGTGCCAGCAGTCGACAGTCCGGGGAGCTGTTTTTT; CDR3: CASSRQSGELFF
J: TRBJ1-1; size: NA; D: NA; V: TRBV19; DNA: TGTGCCAGTACCTTCGGCACTGAAGCTTTCTTT; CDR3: CASTFGTEAFF
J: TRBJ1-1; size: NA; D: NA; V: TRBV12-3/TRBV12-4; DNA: TGTGCCAGCAGCCGCTCAGGCCAGCTCACTGAAGCTTTCTTT; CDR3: CASSRSGQLTEAFF
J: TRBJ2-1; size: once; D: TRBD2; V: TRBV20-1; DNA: TGCAGTGCTAGAGATCCCTCACTAGCGGCATACAATGAGCAGTTCTTC; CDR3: CSARDPSLAAYNEQFF
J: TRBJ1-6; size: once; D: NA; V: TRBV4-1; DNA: TGCGCCAGCAGCCAACTAACTACGGGGGCCCATTCACCCCTCCACTTT; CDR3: CASSQLTTGAHSPLHF
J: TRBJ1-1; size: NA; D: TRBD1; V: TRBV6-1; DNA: TGTGCCAGCATTCTATTAGGGGGCGGTGAAGCTTTCTTT; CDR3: CASILLGGGEAFF
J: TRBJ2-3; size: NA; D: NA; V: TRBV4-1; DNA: TGCGCCAGCAGCCAAGTGGGCCGCACAGATACGCAGTATTTT; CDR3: CASSQVGRTDTQYF
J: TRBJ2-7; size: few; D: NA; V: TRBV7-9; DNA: TGTGCCAGCAGCTTAGATGGCGAGCAGTACTTC; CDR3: CASSLDGEQYF
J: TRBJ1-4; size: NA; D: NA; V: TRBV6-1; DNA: TGTGCCAGCAGTGACCTCGGGACTGAGAATGAAAAACTGTTTTTT; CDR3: CASSDLGTENEKLFF
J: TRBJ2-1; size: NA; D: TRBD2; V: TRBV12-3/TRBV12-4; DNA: TGTGCCAGCAGCCCTCTAGCGGGGTTGAATGAGCAGTTCTTC; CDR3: CASSPLAGLNEQFF
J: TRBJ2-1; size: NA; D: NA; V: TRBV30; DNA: TGTGCCTGGAGTGACAGGGTTGATGAGCAGTTCTTC; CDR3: CAWSDRVDEQFF
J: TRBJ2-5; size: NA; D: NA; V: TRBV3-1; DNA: TGTGCCAGCAGCCAAAGGAGGGACATTATCGTAAAGACCCAGTACTTC; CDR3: CASSQRRDIIVKTQYF
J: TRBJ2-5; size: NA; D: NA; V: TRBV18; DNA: TGTGCCAGCTCCACAAACCTGGGCGGGACCCATACCGCGGAGACCCAGTACTTC; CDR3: CASSTNLGGTHTAETQYF
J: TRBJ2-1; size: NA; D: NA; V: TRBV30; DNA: TGTGCCTGGAGTGTACTCGGAGAGGATGAGCAGTTCTTC; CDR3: CAWSVLGEDEQFF
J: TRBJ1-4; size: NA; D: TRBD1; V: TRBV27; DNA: TGTGCCAGCAAAGAGGGGGGACAGCCTTATGAAAAACTGTTTTTT; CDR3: CASKEGGQPYEKLFF
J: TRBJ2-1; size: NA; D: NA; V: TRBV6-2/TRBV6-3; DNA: TGTGCCAGCAGTCGTTTCTTGGTCGATGAGCAGTTCTTC; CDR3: CASSRFLVDEQFF
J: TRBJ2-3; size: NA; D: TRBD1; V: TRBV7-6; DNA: TGTGCCAGCAGCGACACCGGGACAGGGCTAGATACGCAGTATTTT; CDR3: CASSDTGTGLDTQYF
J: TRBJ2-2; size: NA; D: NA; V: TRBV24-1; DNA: TGTGCCACCAGTGATCGGGGTTCGAACACCGGGGAGCTGTTTTTT; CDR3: CATSDRGSNTGELFF
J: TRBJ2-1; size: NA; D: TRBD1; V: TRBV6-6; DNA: TGTGCCAGCAGCCCCAGGGACAGGGTCAATGAGCAGTTCTTC; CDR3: CASSPRDRVNEQFF
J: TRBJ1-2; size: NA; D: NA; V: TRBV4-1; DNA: TGCGCCAGCAGCCCCACCTCGGTCGAGAACTATGGCTACACCTTC; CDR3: CASSPTSVENYGYTF
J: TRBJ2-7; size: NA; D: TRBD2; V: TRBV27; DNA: TGTGCCAGCAGTTTTGGCGGGGGGGACTCCTACGAGCAGTACTTC; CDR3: CASSFGGGDSYEQYF
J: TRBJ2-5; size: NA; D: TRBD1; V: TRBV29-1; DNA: TGCAGCGTCCCGGGACAGGGAGCAGGAGAGACCCAGTACTTC; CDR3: CSVPGQGAGETQYF
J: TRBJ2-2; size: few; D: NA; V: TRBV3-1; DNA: TGTGCCAGCAGCCAAGGCGGGCGGCCCGGGGAGCTGTTTTTT; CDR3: CASSQGGRPGELFF
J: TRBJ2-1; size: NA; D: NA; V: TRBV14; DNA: TGTGCCAGCAGACCAAGGACTCCCCTGGGTAGTGAGCAGTTCTTC; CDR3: CASRPRTPLGSEQFF
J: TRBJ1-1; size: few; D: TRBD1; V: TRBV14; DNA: TGTGCCAGCAGCCCCCCGGGACAGGACATGAACACTGAAGCTTTCTTT; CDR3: CASSPPGQDMNTEAFF
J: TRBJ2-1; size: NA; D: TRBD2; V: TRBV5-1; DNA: TGCGCCAGCAGCTTGGAGCCACCGACTAGCGGACATGACAATGAGCAGTTCTTC; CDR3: CASSLEPPTSGHDNEQFF
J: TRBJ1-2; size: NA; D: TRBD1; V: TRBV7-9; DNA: TGTGCCAGCAGCTTATCCAGGGGGCAGAGGTATGGCTACACCTTC; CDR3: CASSLSRGQRYGYTF
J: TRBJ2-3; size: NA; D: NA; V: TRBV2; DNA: TGTGCCAGCAGTGAAGGGAGTAGCCGAACAGATACGCAGTATTTT; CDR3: CASSEGSSRTDTQYF
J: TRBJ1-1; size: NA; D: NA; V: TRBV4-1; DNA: TGCGCCAGCAGCCAAGATGAGTACATGAACACTGAAGCTTTCTTT; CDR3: CASSQDEYMNTEAFF
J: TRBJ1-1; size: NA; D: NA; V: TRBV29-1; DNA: TGCAGCGTTGAAGATTTGGGGGGAACTGAAGCTTTCTTT; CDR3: CSVEDLGGTEAFF
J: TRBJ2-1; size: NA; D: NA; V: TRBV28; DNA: TGTGCCAGCAGTGGTGACAGCAGCAGGTACAATGAGCAGTTCTTC; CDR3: CASSGDSSRYNEQFF
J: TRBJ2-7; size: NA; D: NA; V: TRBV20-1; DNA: TGCAGTGCTAGAGATTTCGAGGACCGGACCAACCGTTACGAGCAGTACTTC; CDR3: CSARDFEDRTNRYEQYF
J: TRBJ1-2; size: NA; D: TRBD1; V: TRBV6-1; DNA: TGTGCCAGCAGTTTACAGGGGTCCCATGGCTACACCTTC; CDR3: CASSLQGSHGYTF
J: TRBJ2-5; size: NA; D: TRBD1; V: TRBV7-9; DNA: TGTGCCAGCGGACACAGGGGTCAAGAGACCCAGTACTTC; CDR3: CASGHRGQETQYF
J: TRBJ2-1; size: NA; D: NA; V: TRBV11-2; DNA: TGTGCCAGCAGCGCTCCGGGACATTCCTACAATGAGCAGTTCTTC; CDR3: CASSAPGHSYNEQFF